This entry features one TCR beta chain sequence. Its cognate antigen is unknown. The sample belongs to a study of cytomegalovirus exposure and HLA in healthy donors. Study outcomes and limitations: Further analysis was carried out later, and it showed several of the most significant clusters appearing linked to common viral pathogens.

Germline loops: CDR1 LNHNV, CDR2 YYDKDF (reference sequence). CDR3 length: 14 amino acids. The J segment lost 5 bases and the V segment lost 0 bases, leaving 3 bases of the junction unmatched. PCR primers comprised 60 Vbeta and 13 Jbeta primers. The method was immunoSEQ multiplex PCR; TCRdb's version includes in-frame clones alone and lacks a portion of them. Of 160,000 or so clones in the sample, around three quarters were seen once. This receptor was taken from a man aged 35 to 55 in good health and CMV-seronegative. The sample consisted of PBMCs. This chain uses TRBV15 with TRBJ2-7; the match to TRBD1 covers 8 bases. As DNA, the CDR3 is TGTGCCACCAGCAGAGACCGGACAGGGAACGAGCAGTACTTC. It codes for CATSRDRTGNEQYF.